A single sample is the source of the 12 T cell receptor beta chains below, sequenced in a study of T cell responses to AZD1222 COVID-19 vaccine. The data were produced by immunoSEQ multiplex PCR, yet TCRdb's version contains in-frame clones alone and is incomplete. The repertoire consists of about 180,000 clones, with about 87% occurring once and the leading ten covering more than 4%. Sequencing used peripheral blood, obtained 28 days after the second dose of the MenACWY control vaccine. Source of these receptors: an adult who received the MenACWY meningococcal vaccine as a control.

The CDR3 coding sequence is TGTGCCAGCAGTCCTTTTGAGACCTACCTGGGCAATCAGCCCCAGCATTTT. This encodes CASSPFETYLGNQPQHF. The chain carries TRBV27 and TRBJ1-5, with unresolved D. This CDR3 has 17 residues. Trimming took 5 bases from V and 2 from J, leaving 19 bases between them. Looked up from germline, CDR1 is MNHEY and CDR2 is SMNVEV (reference sequence).

The J gene is TRBJ2-6, the V gene TRBV13, with 7 positions matching TRBD1. Germline trimming cut 5 bases from V and 2 bases from J; bases unmatched to any gene: 6. Germline V lookup: CDR1 PRHDT, CDR2 FYEKMQ (reference sequence). This CDR3 is 16 amino acids long. The CDR3 region has the DNA TGTGCCAGCAGCGAGGACAGGACGGCTGGGGCCAACGTCCTGACTTTC. Translation gives CASSEDRTAGANVLTF.

The chain carries TRBV7-2 and TRBJ1-5, with D maybe TRBD1 (6 bases). The V gene's germline CDR1 is SGHTA and CDR2 FQGNSA. The V end lost 5 bases, the J end lost 0 bases, and 14 bases lay between the germline ends. The CDR3 is made up of 16 amino acids. The CDR3 DNA follows: TGTGCCAGCAGCACAGACAGGCTATATAGCAATCAGCCCCAGCATTTT. The encoded protein is CASSTDRLYSNQPQHF.

The rearrangement uses TRBV7-2 and TRBJ2-3; 9 nucleotides match TRBD2. V gave up 8 bases and J gave up 6 bases; unmatched junction bases: 6. CDR1 is SGHTA and CDR2 is FQGNSA in the germline V gene. This CDR3 spans 13 amino acids. CDR3 coding DNA: TGTGCCAGCGGACTACTAGCGGGCGATACGCAGTATTTT. This gives the protein CASGLLAGDTQYF.

The chain uses TRBV30 and TRBJ1-1, with D perhaps matching TRBD1 (6 bases). CDR1 GTSNPN and CDR2 SVGIG come from the germline V gene (reference sequence). V was clipped by 5 bases and J by 0 bases, with 10 bases between them. CDR3 length: 13 residues. In DNA, the CDR3 is TGTGCCTGGCTTGGACAGCTGAACACTGAAGCTTTCTTT. Residues: CAWLGQLNTEAFF.

This clone was seen more than once but under ten times. The genes are TRBV9 and TRBJ2-1, with 10 nucleotides matching TRBD1. Trimming took 0 bases from V and 5 from J; bases not matched to a gene: 11. CDR3 length: 18 amino acids. The V gene's germline CDR1 is SGDLS and CDR2 YYNGEE. For the CDR3, the DNA is TGTGCCAGCAGCGTAGAGGAGCTACCGGGACAGGGGAACAATGAGCAGTTCTTC. This codes for CASSVEELPGQGNNEQFF.

The chain combines TRBV9 with TRBJ1-6; D ambiguous. CDR3 size: 15 residues. The V end was cut by 5 bases, the J end by 9 bases, with 18 bases between. The germline V gene has CDR1 SGDLS and CDR2 YYNGEE. The CDR3 loop is CASSRSQLLLSPLHF. CDR3 coding DNA: TGTGCCAGCAGTCGTAGTCAACTCCTCCTTTCACCCCTCCACTTT.

This chain joins TRBV4-2 and TRBJ1-2; no reliable D call. The CDR3 sequence is 15 residues long. Germline CDR1 LGHNA, CDR2 YNFKEQ. V was trimmed by 3 bases and J by 2 bases, leaving 13 bases between them. In DNA, the CDR3 is TGTGCCAGCAGCCAGGAGCTGGGATCCAACTATGGCTACACCTTC. It specifies CASSQELGSNYGYTF.

This clone was recorded only once. The chain couples TRBV29-1 to TRBJ2-7; D assignment may be TRBD1 or TRBD2 (5 bases each). Trimming stripped 2 bases from V and 2 bases from J, with 7 bases between. CDR3 length equals 12 residues. Germline-derived CDR1 and CDR2 are SQVTM and ANQGSEA. The CDR3 DNA reads as TGCAGCGTTGAAAGGGGAGCCTACGAGCAGTACTTC. Amino acids: CSVERGAYEQYF.

The chain recombines TRBV30 with TRBJ1-5; 7 positions agree with TRBD1. The V and J ends lost 5 bases and 9 bases, in that order; junction bases with no gene match: 13. Germline CDR1 reads GTSNPN; CDR2 reads SVGIG (reference sequence). This CDR3 has 14 residues. The CDR3 nucleotides read TGTGCCTGGGACAGACAGGGTGGCGTTCGGCCCCAGCATTTT. Protein sequence: CAWDRQGGVRPQHF.

This chain joins TRBV5-4 and TRBJ1-4; D remains ambiguous. This CDR3 is built from 15 residues. Germline values: CDR1 SGHNT, CDR2 YYREEE (reference sequence). V lost 4 bases to trimming and J lost 0 bases, with 10 bases between them. The CDR3 reads CASSPDLSTNEKLFF. The CDR3, as DNA: TGTGCCAGCAGCCCTGACTTATCAACTAATGAAAAACTGTTTTTT.

The chain uses TRBV10-3 and TRBJ1-1, with TRBD1 as a possible D gene (5 bases). Germline V CDR1 and CDR2: ENHRY, SYGVKD. The CDR3 has 15 amino acids. Deletions cut 4 bases from V and 0 bases from J, with 12 bases between. CDR3 region: CAISVWGGMNTEAFF. For the CDR3, the DNA is TGTGCCATCAGTGTATGGGGGGGGATGAACACTGAAGCTTTCTTT.